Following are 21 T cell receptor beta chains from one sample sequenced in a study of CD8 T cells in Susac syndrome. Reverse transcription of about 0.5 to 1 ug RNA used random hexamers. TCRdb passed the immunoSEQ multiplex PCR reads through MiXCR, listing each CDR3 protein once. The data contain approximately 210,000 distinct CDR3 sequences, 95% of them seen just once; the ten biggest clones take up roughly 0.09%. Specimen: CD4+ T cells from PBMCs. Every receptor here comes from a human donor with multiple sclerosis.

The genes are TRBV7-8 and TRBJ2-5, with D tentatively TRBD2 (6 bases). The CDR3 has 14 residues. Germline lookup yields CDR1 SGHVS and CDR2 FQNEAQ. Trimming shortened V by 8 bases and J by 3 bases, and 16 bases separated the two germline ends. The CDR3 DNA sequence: TGTGCCAGCGCGCCCGGGACTTTAAAAGAGACCCAGTACTTC. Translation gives CASAPGTLKETQYF.

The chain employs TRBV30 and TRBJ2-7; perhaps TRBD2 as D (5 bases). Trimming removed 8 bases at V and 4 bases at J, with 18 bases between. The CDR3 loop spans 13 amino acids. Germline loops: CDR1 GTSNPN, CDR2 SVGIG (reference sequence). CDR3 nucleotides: TGTGCCATCTTGGAGGATTTCCGATACGAGCAGTACTTC. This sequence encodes CAILEDFRYEQYF.

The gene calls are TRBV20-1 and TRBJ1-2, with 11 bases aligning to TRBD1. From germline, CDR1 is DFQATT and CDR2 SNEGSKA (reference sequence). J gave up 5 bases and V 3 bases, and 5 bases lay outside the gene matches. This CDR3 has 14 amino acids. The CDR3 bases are TGCAGTGCTAGTGGGGACAGGGGGAGTTATGGCTACACCTTC. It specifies CSASGDRGSYGYTF.

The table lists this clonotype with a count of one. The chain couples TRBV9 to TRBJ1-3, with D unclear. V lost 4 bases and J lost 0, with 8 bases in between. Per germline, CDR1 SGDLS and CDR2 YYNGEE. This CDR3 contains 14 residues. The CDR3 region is CASSPWNSGNTIYF. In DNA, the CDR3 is TGTGCCAGCAGCCCCTGGAACTCTGGAAACACCATATATTTT.

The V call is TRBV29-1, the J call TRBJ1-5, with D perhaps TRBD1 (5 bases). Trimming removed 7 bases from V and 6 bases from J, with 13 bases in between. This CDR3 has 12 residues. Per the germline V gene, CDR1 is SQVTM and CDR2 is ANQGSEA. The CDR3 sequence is CSGGVEGQPQHF. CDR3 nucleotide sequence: TGCAGCGGAGGGGTGGAGGGTCAGCCCCAGCATTTT.

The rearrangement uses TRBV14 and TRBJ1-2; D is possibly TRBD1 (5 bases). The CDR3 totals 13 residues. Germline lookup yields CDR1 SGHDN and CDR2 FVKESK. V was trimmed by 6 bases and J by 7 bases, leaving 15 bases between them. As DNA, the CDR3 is TGTGCCAGCAGAGGGGCCCTCCGGGCTGGCTACACCTTC. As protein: CASRGALRAGYTF.

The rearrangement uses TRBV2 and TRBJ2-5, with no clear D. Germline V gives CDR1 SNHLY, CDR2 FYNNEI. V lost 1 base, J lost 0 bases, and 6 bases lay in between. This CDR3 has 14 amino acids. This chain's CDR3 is CASSEVSNQETQYF. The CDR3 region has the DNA TGTGCCAGCAGTGAAGTCAGTAACCAAGAGACCCAGTACTTC.

The CDR3 region is CSATGGDTGELFF. CDR3 in DNA: TGCAGTGCCACGGGGGGGGACACCGGGGAGCTGTTTTTT. The V and J genes are TRBV20-1 and TRBJ2-2; 8 positions match TRBD2. Germline V gene data show CDR1 as DFQATT and CDR2 as SNEGSKA (reference sequence). The CDR3 is made up of 13 amino acids. V lost 6 bases, J lost 3 bases, and 3 bases stayed unmatched.

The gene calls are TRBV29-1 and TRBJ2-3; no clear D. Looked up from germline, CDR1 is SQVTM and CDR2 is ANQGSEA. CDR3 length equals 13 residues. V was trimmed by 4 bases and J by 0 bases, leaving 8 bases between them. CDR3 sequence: CSVGKDSTDTQYF. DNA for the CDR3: TGCAGCGTTGGAAAGGACAGCACAGATACGCAGTATTTT.

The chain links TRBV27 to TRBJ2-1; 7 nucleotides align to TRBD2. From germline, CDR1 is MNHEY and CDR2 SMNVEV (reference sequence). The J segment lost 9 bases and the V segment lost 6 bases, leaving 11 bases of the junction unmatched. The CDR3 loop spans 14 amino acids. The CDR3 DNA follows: TGTGCCAGCAGGCGCGACCCGGGGGGTAGTGAGCAGTTCTTC. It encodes CASRRDPGGSEQFF.

The CDR3 DNA is TGTGCCAGCAGCCAACCCACCTACACCGGGGAGCTGTTTTTT. Its translation is CASSQPTYTGELFF. V gene TRBV14 combines with J gene TRBJ2-2; D remains unclear. Germline V CDR1 and CDR2: SGHDN, FVKESK. Trimming took 2 bases from V and 3 from J, leaving 7 bases between them. This CDR3 spans 14 amino acids. The complete variable domain, with remaining parts taken from reference TRBV14 and TRBJ2-2, reads EAGVTQFPSHSVIEKGQTVTLRCDPISGHDNLYWYRRVMGKEIKFLLHFVKESKQDESGMPNNRFLAERTGGTYSTLKVQPAELEDSGVYFCASSQPTYTGELFFGEGSRLTVL.

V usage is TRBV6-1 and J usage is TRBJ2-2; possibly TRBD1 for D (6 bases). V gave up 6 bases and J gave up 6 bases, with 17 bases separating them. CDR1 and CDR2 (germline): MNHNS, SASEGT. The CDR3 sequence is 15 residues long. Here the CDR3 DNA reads TGTGCCAGCAGATCCTACAGGGCCCTAGCCGGGGAGCTGTTTTTT. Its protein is CASRSYRALAGELFF.

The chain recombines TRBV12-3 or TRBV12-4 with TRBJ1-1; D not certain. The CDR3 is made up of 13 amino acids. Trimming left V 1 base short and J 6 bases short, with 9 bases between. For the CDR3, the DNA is TGTGCCAGCAGTTTAGTAGGGTTCGCTGAAGCTTTCTTT. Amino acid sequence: CASSLVGFAEAFF.

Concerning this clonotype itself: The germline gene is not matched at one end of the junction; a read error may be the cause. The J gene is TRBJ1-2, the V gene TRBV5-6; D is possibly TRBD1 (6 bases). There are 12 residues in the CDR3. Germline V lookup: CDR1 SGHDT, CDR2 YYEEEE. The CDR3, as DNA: TGTGCCAGCAGATTGGACAGCTATGGCTACACCTTC. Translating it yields CASRLDSYGYTF.

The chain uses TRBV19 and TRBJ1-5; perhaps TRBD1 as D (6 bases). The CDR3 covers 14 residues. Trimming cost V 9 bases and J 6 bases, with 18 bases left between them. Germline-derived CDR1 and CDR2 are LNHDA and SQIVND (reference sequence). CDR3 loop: CASTLGGPSQPQHF. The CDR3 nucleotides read TGTGCCAGCACACTTGGGGGGCCGAGTCAGCCCCAGCATTTT. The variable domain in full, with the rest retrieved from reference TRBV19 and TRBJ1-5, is DGGITQSPKYLFRKEGQNVTLSCEQNLNHDAMYWYRQDPGQGLRLIYYSQIVNDFQKGDIAEGYSVSREKKESFPLTVTSAQKNPTAFYLCASTLGGPSQPQHFGDGTRLSIL.

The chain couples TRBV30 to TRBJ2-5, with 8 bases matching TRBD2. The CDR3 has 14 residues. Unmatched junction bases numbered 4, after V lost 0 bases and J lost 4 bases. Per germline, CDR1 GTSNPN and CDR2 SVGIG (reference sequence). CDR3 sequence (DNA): TGTGCCTGGAGTGTAATGCTAGCGGGAGAGACCCAGTACTTC. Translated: CAWSVMLAGETQYF.

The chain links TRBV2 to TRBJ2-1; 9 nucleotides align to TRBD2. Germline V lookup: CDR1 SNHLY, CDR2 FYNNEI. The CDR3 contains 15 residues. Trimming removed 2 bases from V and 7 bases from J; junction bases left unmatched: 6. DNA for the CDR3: TGTGCCAGCAGTGAAAGGTTTAGCGGGAGTAATGAGCAGTTCTTC. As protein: CASSERFSGSNEQFF.

Here the CDR3 reads CASSLLSGANYEQYF. The CDR3 nucleotides read TGTGCCAGCAGCCTCCTATCGGGCGCAAACTACGAGCAGTACTTC. The chain recombines TRBV3-1 with TRBJ2-7; no clear D gene. Germline V gene lookup returns CDR1 LGHDT and CDR2 YNNKEL (reference sequence). This CDR3 spans 15 amino acids. The germline V and J ends were trimmed by 4 bases and 3 bases, with 16 bases remaining between them.

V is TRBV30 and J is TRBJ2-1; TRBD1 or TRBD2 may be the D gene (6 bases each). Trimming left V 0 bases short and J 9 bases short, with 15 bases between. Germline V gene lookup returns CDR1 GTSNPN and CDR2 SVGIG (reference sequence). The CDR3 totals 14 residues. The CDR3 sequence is CAWSVIQRGAEQFF. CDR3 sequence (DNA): TGTGCCTGGAGTGTAATCCAAAGGGGGGCTGAGCAGTTCTTC.

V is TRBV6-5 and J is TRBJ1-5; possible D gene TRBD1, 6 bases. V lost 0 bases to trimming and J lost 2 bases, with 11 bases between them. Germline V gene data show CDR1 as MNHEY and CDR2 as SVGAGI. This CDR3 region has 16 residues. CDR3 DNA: TGTGCCAGCAGTTACTCCGGGGGCATTGGCAATCAGCCCCAGCATTTT. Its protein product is CASSYSGGIGNQPQHF.

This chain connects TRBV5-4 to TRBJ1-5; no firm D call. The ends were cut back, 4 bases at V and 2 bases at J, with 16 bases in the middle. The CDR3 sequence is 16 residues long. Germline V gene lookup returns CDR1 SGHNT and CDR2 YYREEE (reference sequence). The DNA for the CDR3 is TGTGCCAGCAGCGTCACACCCAGGAGTGGCAATCAGCCCCAGCATTTT. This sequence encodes CASSVTPRSGNQPQHF.